This record covers a single T cell receptor (beta chain). Its antigen is as yet unknown. This CDR3 is 15 amino acids long. Deletions cut 5 bases from V and 4 bases from J, with 12 bases between. Germline V gene sequence: CDR1 LNHDA, CDR2 SQIVND (reference sequence). Autoimmune disease history or systemic immunosuppression barred patients. The data are from a study of OX40 agonist ivuxolimab in advanced cancers. Study results and caveats: Researchers report that CD8+ T cells had, on average, more expanded clones than CD4+.

TCRdb keeps only in-frame clones here, not all; method: immunoSEQ multiplex PCR. The profile shows about 58,000 clones, 79% of them singletons. The J gene is TRBJ2-6, the V gene TRBV19; weak D call: TRBD2 (7 bases). This clonotype originated in an adult with an advanced solid tumor such as melanoma, head and neck, liver or kidney cancer. The input for sequencing was CD4+ or CD8+ T cells sorted from blood, taken in a trial of the OX40 agonist ivuxolimab. CDR3 region: CASSRGGDGANVLTF. DNA for the CDR3: TGTGCCAGTAGTCGCGGGGGCGACGGGGCCAACGTCCTGACTTTC.